This TCR beta chain was sequenced for a study of vaccination and CD4 T cells after COVID-19. Treatment meaning: roughly 11-day PBMC culture with coronavirus spike peptide pools or control peptides (ViraFEST assay). This clonotype has only a few counts. No antigen is known for it. Cultured CD4+ T-cell DNA underwent Oncomine TCR Beta short-read sequencing. MiXCR, applied by TCRdb to the PCR reads, yields one record per CDR3 protein. The table lists about 12,000 distinct CDR3 sequences, approximately 45% of them singletons. Source material: CD4+ T cells from blood, cultured in vitro. This TCR was recovered from a human donor who had recovered from COVID-19.

CDR3 residues: CASSLYGVRTEAFF. CDR3 coding DNA: TGTGCCAGCAGCTTATACGGGGTAAGGACTGAAGCTTTCTTT. The chain has TRBV7-9 and TRBJ1-1; D uncertain. Germline V lookup: CDR1 SEHNR, CDR2 FQNEAQ (reference sequence). The V and J ends lost 2 bases and 5 bases respectively, with 12 bases between them. This CDR3 spans 14 amino acids. Filled out from reference TRBV7-9 and TRBJ1-1, the complete variable domain reads DTGVSQNPRHKITKRGQNVTFRCDPISEHNRLYWYRQTLGQGPEFLTYFQNEAQLEKSRLLSDRFSAERPKGSFSTLEIQRTEQGDSAMYLCASSLYGVRTEAFFGQGTRLTVV.